This is a list of T cell receptor beta chains from one sample in a study of neoadjuvant nivolumab and ipilimumab in lung cancer. Libraries were prepared by immunoSEQ multiplex PCR; TCRdb keeps only in-frame clonotypes and omits some of them. The sample lists under 4,500 clones, about 71% occurring once. The sequencing used peripheral blood, collected after neoadjuvant nivolumab, alone or with ipilimumab, at or shortly before surgery. Every receptor here comes from an adult with non-small cell lung cancer. Both conserved end residues are part of each CDR3. A D gene is named only where the DNA matches it firmly. The size entry is marked missing in some rows and otherwise reads once, few, many or a size class.

>TRBJ2-5|TRBV7-6|-|15|TRBD1
CASSLGDSAQETQYF
TGTGCCAGCAGCTTAGGGGACAGTGCCCAAGAGACCCAGTACTTC
>TRBJ2-3|TRBV2|-|14|-
CANAMGEDTDTQYF
TGTGCCAACGCTATGGGGGAGGACACAGATACGCAGTATTTT
>TRBJ2-5|TRBV18|-|12|TRBD2
CASSQGLVGINF
TGTGCCAGCTCGCAGGGACTAGTAGGGATTAACTTC
>TRBJ2-2|TRBV7-3|-|16|TRBD1
CASSLTTGMNTGELFF
TGTGCCAGCAGCTTAACGACAGGGATGAACACCGGGGAGCTGTTTTTT
>TRBJ1-1|TRBV28|few|14|-
CASTQGRRGTEAFF
TGTGCCAGCACCCAAGGTCGGCGGGGAACTGAAGCTTTCTTT
>TRBJ2-1|TRBV19|few|16|-
CASSMELGALRSEQFF
TGTGCCAGTAGTATGGAGTTAGGAGCCCTACGGAGTGAGCAGTTCTTC
>TRBJ2-7|TRBV14|-|14|-
CASSQWDGAYEQYF
TGTGCCAGCAGCCAATGGGACGGAGCCTACGAGCAGTACTTC
>TRBJ2-7|TRBV29-1|-|13|TRBD2
CSGLAGGEGEQYF
TGCAGCGGACTAGCGGGAGGGGAAGGCGAGCAGTACTTC
>TRBJ1-1|TRBV18|once|17|TRBD1
CASSPPNRGLRNTEAFF
TGTGCCAGCTCACCACCGAACAGGGGGCTCAGGAACACTGAAGCTTTCTTT
>TRBJ1-2|TRBV7-6|-|15|TRBD1
CASSPDLTGNYGYTF
TGTGCCAGCAGCCCCGACTTGACAGGGAACTATGGCTACACCTTC
>TRBJ2-7|TRBV4-1|once|15|TRBD1
CASSVSGTGSYEQYF
TGCGCCAGCAGCGTCTCCGGGACAGGGTCCTACGAGCAGTACTTC
>TRBJ2-3|TRBV7-2|-|17|TRBD1
CASSSEVAGGGTDTQYF
TGTGCCAGCAGCTCCGAGGTGGCAGGGGGCGGCACAGATACGCAGTATTTT
>TRBJ2-7|TRBV7-9|-|14|-
CASSSGNNWYEQYF
TGTGCCAGCAGCTCCGGGAATAACTGGTACGAGCAGTACTTC
>TRBJ1-3|TRBV5-6|-|14|-
CASSLGSFGNTIYF
TGTGCCAGCAGCTTGGGCAGCTTTGGAAACACCATATATTTT
>TRBJ2-6|TRBV7-3|-|19|TRBD1
CASSLMGDSLRSGANVLTF
TGTGCCAGCAGCCTCATGGGGGACAGCTTACGCTCTGGGGCCAACGTCCTGACTTTC
>TRBJ2-3|TRBV28|-|14|-
CASSFSDERYTQYF
TGTGCCAGCAGTTTTTCGGACGAACGATATACGCAGTATTTT
>TRBJ2-7|TRBV13|-|14|TRBD1
CASSFRQGMYEQYF
TGTGCCAGCAGCTTCCGACAGGGGATGTACGAGCAGTACTTC
>TRBJ2-1|TRBV6-5|few|15|TRBD2
CASSYVAGGNNEQFF
TGTGCCAGCAGTTACGTAGCGGGAGGGAACAATGAGCAGTTCTTC
>TRBJ2-2|TRBV19|-|16|TRBD2
CASRIGAGGVAGELFF
TGTGCCAGTAGGATCGGTGCGGGAGGAGTTGCCGGGGAGCTGTTTTTT
>TRBJ2-3|TRBV5-1|-|14|-
CASSWAGSSDTQYF
TGCGCCAGCAGCTGGGCAGGGTCGTCAGATACGCAGTATTTT
>TRBJ1-1|TRBV7-9|-|17|TRBD1
CASSRRTGQGGNTEAFF
TGTGCCAGCAGCCGACGCACGGGACAGGGAGGAAACACTGAAGCTTTCTTT
>TRBJ2-5|TRBV19|-|14|-
CASSPRGGRETQYF
TGTGCCAGTAGTCCCAGAGGGGGTAGGGAGACCCAGTACTTC